These 21 T cell receptor beta chains were all obtained from the same sample, sequenced in a study of CD8 T cells in ankylosing spondylitis. TCRdb called the 5' RACE reads again in MiXCR, with one record for every CDR3 protein. The data hold under 150,000 distinct CDR3 sequences, with around 15% observed a single time. What was sequenced was blood, either unsorted or a sorted T cell fraction (not recorded which). Receptors originate from a female donor with ankylosing spondylitis or in good health (not recorded which).

This clonotype showed up just a few times. The rearrangement uses TRBV7-2 and TRBJ2-3, with D unresolved. Germline V gives CDR1 SGHTA, CDR2 FQGNSA. V gave up 4 bases and J gave up 2 bases, with 10 bases separating them. This CDR3 region has 14 residues. CDR3 amino acids: CASSSRVSTDTQYF. As DNA, the CDR3 is TGTGCCAGCAGCTCAAGGGTCTCCACAGATACGCAGTATTTT.

This clonotype was observed at least ten times. The chain is built from TRBV5-1 and TRBJ1-4, with no clear D. The CDR3 is made up of 15 amino acids. Germline CDR1 reads SGHRS; CDR2 reads YFSETQ. The V gene lost 0 bases and the J gene lost 0 bases, with 6 bases spanning the gap. The CDR3 region has the DNA TGCGCCAGCAGCTTGGGGGCCGCAACTAATGAAAAACTGTTTTTT. As protein: CASSLGAATNEKLFF.

This clonotype was counted ten times or more. The gene calls are TRBV29-1 and TRBJ2-1; D is unclear. Looked up from germline, CDR1 is SQVTM and CDR2 is ANQGSEA. Trimming removed 0 bases from V and 4 bases from J, with 13 bases in between. The CDR3 length is 15 residues. DNA of the CDR3: TGCAGCGTTGAAGATCCTTGGCTAGGGTACAATGAGCAGTTCTTC. It codes for CSVEDPWLGYNEQFF.

This clonotype has more than one count but fewer than ten. The chain joins TRBV5-1 to TRBJ1-1; possible D gene TRBD1, 5 bases. Trimming stripped 0 bases from V and 1 base from J, with 13 bases between. The CDR3 spans 16 residues. Germline V CDR1 and CDR2: SGHRS, YFSETQ. The chain's CDR3 is CASSLDLTRGNTEAFF. The CDR3 DNA sequence: TGCGCCAGCAGCTTGGATTTGACGAGGGGGAACACTGAAGCTTTCTTT.

This clonotype was seen more than once but under ten times. V gene TRBV29-1 combines with J gene TRBJ2-5, with 7 bases identical to TRBD1. Germline CDR1 and CDR2: SQVTM and ANQGSEA. With 3 bases clipped from V and 5 bases from J, the junction kept 3 bases outside the gene matches. The CDR3 is made up of 12 amino acids. In DNA, the CDR3 is TGCAGCGTTGAGAAGACAGGGGAGACCCAGTACTTC. Protein sequence: CSVEKTGETQYF.

The chain carries TRBV5-6 and TRBJ1-6; 8 nucleotides match TRBD1. This CDR3 region has 15 residues. V trimming: 3 bases; J trimming: 13 bases; junction bases outside the gene matches: 12. In germline, CDR1 is SGHDT, CDR2 YYEEEE. CDR3: CASSWGQDHSGPLHF. The CDR3 DNA reads TGTGCCAGCAGCTGGGGACAGGATCATAGTGGTCCCCTCCACTTT.

The gene calls are TRBV7-9 and TRBJ2-1; D remains ambiguous. The CDR3 spans 11 residues. Per germline, CDR1 SEHNR and CDR2 FQNEAQ (reference sequence). V was cut by 1 base and J by 9 bases, with 4 bases left in between. Here the CDR3 DNA reads TGTGCCAGCAGCTTAGAGGGTGAGCAGTTCTTC. Its translation: CASSLEGEQFF.

This rearrangement joins TRBV18 to TRBJ1-1; D possibly corresponds to TRBD1 (5 bases). This CDR3 is 13 amino acids long. V lost 6 bases, J lost 3 bases, and 11 bases lay in between. Germline assignment: CDR1 KGHSH and CDR2 LQKENI. CDR3 nucleotide sequence: TGTGCCAGCTCTCCCCTGGGGGACACTGAAGCTTTCTTT. Encoded protein: CASSPLGDTEAFF.

The chain uses TRBV3-1 and TRBJ2-7; TRBD1 matches 8 bases. The V segment lost 4 bases and the J segment 2 bases; nucleotides outside the gene matches: 7. The CDR3 has 15 residues. CDR1 is LGHDT, CDR2 YNNKEL, per germline (reference sequence). CDR3 sequence: CASSRSGTGTYEQYF. In DNA, the CDR3 is TGTGCCAGCAGCCGCTCCGGGACAGGAACCTACGAGCAGTACTTC.

There are a few counts of this clonotype. This sequence joins TRBV12-3 or TRBV12-4 and TRBJ2-3; 13 nucleotides align to TRBD2. The V segment lost 7 bases and the J segment 7 bases; nucleotides outside the gene matches: 8. The CDR3 is 15 amino acids. The CDR3 sequence: CASTLRTSGGHTQYF. Written as DNA, the CDR3 is TGTGCCAGCACCTTGCGGACTAGCGGGGGTCATACGCAGTATTTT.

This clonotype was picked up a small number of times. This chain links TRBV20-1 with TRBJ2-3, with D maybe TRBD1 (5 bases). The V gene's germline CDR1 is DFQATT and CDR2 SNEGSKA (reference sequence). V was trimmed by 3 bases and J by 2 bases, leaving 15 bases between them. This CDR3 spans 15 amino acids. The DNA for the CDR3 is TGCAGTGCTAGCGGTTTAGGGGATTTCACAGATACGCAGTATTTT. Its protein product is CSASGLGDFTDTQYF.

This clonotype was detected ten times or more. J is TRBJ2-5 and V is TRBV29-1; D is possibly TRBD2 (6 bases). The CDR3 has 13 residues. V lost 5 bases and J lost 2, with 12 bases in between. The germline gives CDR1 SQVTM, CDR2 ANQGSEA. The CDR3 reads CSVQTRLQETQYF. Written as DNA, the CDR3 is TGCAGCGTTCAGACTAGACTACAAGAGACCCAGTACTTC.

There are many counts of this clonotype. This sequence joins TRBV12-3 or TRBV12-4 and TRBJ1-5; TRBD1 agrees at 10 bases. The V segment lost 5 bases and the J segment 5 bases; nucleotides outside the gene matches: 9. The CDR3 length is 16 residues. The CDR3 coding sequence is TGTGCCAGCAGTCCAACGGGACAGGGGTACGATCAGCCCCAGCATTTT. Its translation is CASSPTGQGYDQPQHF.

This clonotype appeared many times. The V call is TRBV5-8, the J call TRBJ2-5; D remains ambiguous. This CDR3 has 13 amino acids. The germline V gene has CDR1 SGHTS and CDR2 YDEGEE. Trimming removed 1 base from V and 6 bases from J, with 10 bases in between. For the CDR3, the DNA is TGTGCCAGCAGCTTGACAGAAATTCAGACCCAGTACTTC. Translating gives CASSLTEIQTQYF.

This clonotype was counted many times. V gene TRBV5-1 combines with J gene TRBJ2-2; perhaps TRBD1 as D (6 bases). From germline, CDR1 is SGHRS and CDR2 YFSETQ. V was cut by 1 base and J by 3 bases, with 10 bases left in between. CDR3 length equals 15 residues. For the CDR3, the DNA is TGCGCCAGCAGCTTGATTGGGGGCCACACCGGGGAGCTGTTTTTT. Its protein product is CASSLIGGHTGELFF.

A note on this clonotype: One end of the junction varies from germline; a read error may be responsible. This sequence joins TRBV7-7 and TRBJ2-5; 8 bases align to TRBD1. The CDR3 loop spans 13 amino acids. CDR1 is SSHAT and CDR2 is FNYEAQ in the germline V gene (reference sequence). The chain's CDR3 is CASSGQGQETQYF. The CDR3 region has the DNA TGTGCTAGCAGCGGACAGGGACAAGAGACCCAGTACTTC.

This clonotype showed up just a few times. The chain links TRBV7-2 to TRBJ2-1; possibly TRBD2 for D (7 bases). V was trimmed by 5 bases and J by 0 bases, leaving 14 bases between them. The germline V gene has CDR1 SGHTA and CDR2 FQGNSA. The CDR3 consists of 16 residues. The CDR3 nucleotides read TGTGCCAGCAGCCCTAGGAGGGGGGGCTCCTACAATGAGCAGTTCTTC. Encoded protein: CASSPRRGGSYNEQFF. The entire variable domain, with the rest obtained from reference TRBV7-2 and TRBJ2-1, is as follows: GAGVSQSPSNKVTEKGKDVELRCDPISGHTALYWYRQSLGQGLEFLIYFQGNSAPDKSGLPSDRFSAERTGGSVSTLTIQRTQQEDSAVYLCASSPRRGGSYNEQFFGPGTRLTVL.

This clonotype was detected many times. The rearrangement links TRBV3-1 to TRBJ2-5; D unresolved. Trimming shortened V by 0 bases and J by 2 bases, and 10 bases separated the two germline ends. The V gene's germline CDR1 is LGHDT and CDR2 YNNKEL (reference sequence). The CDR3 sequence is 15 residues long. The CDR3: CASSQDVKVQETQYF. DNA for the CDR3: TGTGCCAGCAGCCAAGATGTTAAGGTACAAGAGACCCAGTACTTC.

Ten or more counts support this clonotype. This chain uses TRBV5-8 with TRBJ2-5, with D possibly matching TRBD2 (5 bases). Germline CDR1 SGHTS, CDR2 YDEGEE. The CDR3 has 13 residues. V lost 0 bases and J 5 bases, leaving 8 bases between the germline ends. The DNA for the CDR3 is TGTGCCAGCAGCTTGGGGAGGTGGGAGACCCAGTACTTC. Residues: CASSLGRWETQYF.

The CDR3 reads CASSLAPSMNTEAFF. CDR3 sequence (DNA): TGTGCCAGCAGCTTGGCTCCGAGTATGAACACTGAAGCTTTCTTT. The chain is built from TRBV5-5 and TRBJ1-1; D not certain. Germline CDR1 reads SGHKS; CDR2 reads YYEKEE (reference sequence). The CDR3 runs 15 residues. Trimming took off 0 bases at V and 0 bases at J, with 9 bases between the two ends. Variable domain in full (rest from reference TRBV5-5 and TRBJ1-1): DAGVTQSPTHLIKTRGQQVTLRCSPISGHKSVSWYQQVLGQGPQFIFQYYEKEERGRGNFPDRFSARQFPNYSSELNVNALLLGDSALYLCASSLAPSMNTEAFFGQGTRLTVV.

The J gene is TRBJ1-1, the V gene TRBV19; D may be TRBD1 (6 bases). V lost 9 bases, J lost 4 bases, and 9 bases lay in between. Germline V CDR1 and CDR2: LNHDA, SQIVND (reference sequence). The CDR3 has 11 amino acids. CDR3 residues: CASTGSTEAFF. CDR3 sequence (DNA): TGTGCCAGCACAGGGTCCACTGAAGCTTTCTTT.